This TCR beta chain was identified in a study of blood T cell repertoires in COVID-19. Only in-frame clones appear in the TCRdb table, and some are missing; sequencing was by immunoSEQ multiplex PCR. The table lists about 190,000 clones, around 90% of them singletons. The ends were cut back, 3 bases at V and 6 bases at J, with 9 bases in the middle. The CDR3 consists of 13 residues. The sequence was collected from a man aged 45-65 years with acute or convalescent COVID-19. This chain links TRBV12-3 or TRBV12-4 with TRBJ1-5; D gene ambiguous. The source material was peripheral blood. The CDR3 sequence: CASSFGVVQPQHF. In DNA form, the CDR3 reads TGTGCCAGCAGTTTCGGGGTCGTTCAGCCCCAGCATTTT.